The clone carrying this T cell receptor beta chain was found many times. What it recognizes is unknown. The sample is drawn from a study of breast tumors, draining lymph nodes, adjacent tissues. Germline V gene data show CDR1 as SGHTA and CDR2 as FQGTGA. The CDR3 consists of 13 residues. V lost 1 base to trimming and J lost 7 bases, with 10 bases between them. Study-wide results and limits: Compared with lymph nodes, tumors were less diverse; compared with nontumor tissue, more. The data were judged consistent with most tumor T cells coming from lymph node and expanding in tumor. Tumor and nontumor repertoires were significantly more similar in luminal-like than in basal-like breast cancer.

Axillary draining lymph nodes of breast cancer patients supplied the node samples. TCRdb passed the multiplex PCR reads through MiXCR, listing each CDR3 protein once. The sample has about 200,000 distinct CDR3 sequences, less than 45% seen once; the top ten hold 3% to 4%. V is TRBV7-3 and J is TRBJ1-2; D is possibly TRBD1 (5 bases). Input material: axillary lymph node tissue. The clonotype was recovered from a female donor with breast cancer. Some clones in this sample may be carry-over from other donors' samples. CDR3 amino acids: CASSLIARAGYTF. In DNA form, the CDR3 reads TGTGCCAGCAGCTTAATAGCCAGGGCTGGCTACACCTTC.